The 30 T cell receptor beta chains presented below share a single source sample, sequenced in a study of blood T cell repertoires in COVID-19. The table came from immunoSEQ multiplex PCR; TCRdb's copy has only in-frame clones and leaves some out. The data contain approximately 200,000 clones, about nine tenths of them seen just once; the ten biggest clones take up approximately 2.1%. The sequenced sample consisted of PBMCs or T cells enriched from blood (not recorded which). The receptor source for this set is a woman in her 30s who had recovered from COVID-19.

Concerning this clone itself: The junction does not match germline at one end; this may be a read error. V is TRBV18 and J is TRBJ2-3; 13 bases map to TRBD2. The germline V gene encodes CDR1 KGHSH and CDR2 LQKENI. The CDR3 consists of 16 residues. The CDR3 protein is CASSPRTSGSIDTQYF. The CDR3 DNA follows: TGTGCCAGCTCACCAAGGACTAGCGGGAGCATAGATACGCAGTATTTT. The full variable domain, completed using reference TRBV18 and TRBJ2-3, is NAGVMQNPRHLVRRRGQEARLRCSPMKGHSHVYWYRQLPEEGLKFMVYLQKENIIDESGMPKERFSAEFPKEGPSILRIQQVVRGDSAAYFCASSPRTSGSIDTQYFGPGTRLTVL.

The V call is TRBV30, the J call TRBJ1-6; 7 bases line up with TRBD1. The CDR3 is 15 residues long. V lost 2 bases to trimming and J lost 6 bases; unmatched junction nucleotides: 7. Germline assignment: CDR1 GTSNPN and CDR2 SVGIG (reference sequence). For the CDR3, the DNA is TGTGCCTGGAGTCTGACAGGGACTTTTAATTCACCCCTCCACTTT. Its protein is CAWSLTGTFNSPLHF.

The chain recombines TRBV6-1 with TRBJ1-1; 8 bases agree with TRBD1. This CDR3 comprises 13 residues. The V gene end was trimmed by 3 bases and the J gene end by 3 bases; junction bases not matched to a gene: 0. CDR1 MNHNS and CDR2 SASEGT come from the germline V gene. The DNA of the CDR3 is TGTGCCAGCAGTGACAGGGGGCACACTGAAGCTTTCTTT. As protein: CASSDRGHTEAFF.

CDR3 protein: CARSLCRLNTEAFF. The CDR3 DNA is TGTGCCAGAAGCTTATGTCGGTTGAACACTGAAGCTTTCTTT. The chain joins TRBV7-5 to TRBJ1-1. TRBV7-5 is tagged as a pseudogene. This CDR3 spans 14 amino acids.

The CDR3 region is CASSYKVGRGNTEAFF. The CDR3 DNA reads TGTGCCAGCAGTTACAAAGTTGGCAGGGGGAACACTGAAGCTTTCTTT. The chain links TRBV6-5 to TRBJ1-1; maybe TRBD1 (6 bases). The V end lost 2 bases, the J end lost 1 base, and 14 bases lay between the germline ends. The CDR3 runs to 16 residues. Germline V gene data show CDR1 as MNHEY and CDR2 as SVGAGI.

The chain carries TRBV7-8 and TRBJ1-5; D not certain. The CDR3 consists of 14 residues. Germline lookup yields CDR1 SGHVS and CDR2 FQNEAQ. Between the trimmed V and J ends, which lost 5 bases and 4 bases, there was a span of 12 bases. CDR3 DNA sequence: TGTGCCAGCAGCCGTCTCGTCCTGAATCAGCCCCAGCATTTT. As protein: CASSRLVLNQPQHF.

CDR3 bases: TGTGCCAGCAGCTCCACTAGCGGGAATTGGGGTGAGCAGTTCTTC. As protein: CASSSTSGNWGEQFF. The chain carries TRBV11-3 and TRBJ2-1; the match to TRBD2 covers 10 bases. Germline lookup yields CDR1 SGHNT and CDR2 YENEEA. This CDR3 is built from 15 residues. V lost 4 bases to trimming and J lost 9 bases; unmatched junction nucleotides: 9.

This clone is a singleton in its sample. The rearrangement links TRBV25-1 to TRBJ2-7; 7 bases are a match to TRBD2. This CDR3 is 14 amino acids long. The germline CDR1 and CDR2 sequences are MGHDK and SYGVNS. V dropped 0 bases and J dropped 3; count of bases not matched to a gene: 2. CDR3 sequence: CASSEYASGYEQYF. Written as DNA, the CDR3 is TGTGCCAGCAGTGAATATGCTAGCGGCTACGAGCAGTACTTC.

The V call is TRBV6-5, the J call TRBJ1-2; tentatively, D is TRBD1 (6 bases). With 5 bases removed from V and 4 bases from J, the gap between germline ends came to 17 bases. The CDR3 extends over 15 amino acids. From germline, CDR1 is MNHEY and CDR2 SVGAGI. The CDR3 reads CASSPSGGWGYGYTF. In DNA, the CDR3 is TGTGCCAGCAGTCCCTCGGGGGGCTGGGGCTATGGCTACACCTTC.

The chain has TRBV7-2 and TRBJ1-2; unclear D gene. V lost 3 bases, J lost 5 bases, and 13 bases lay in between. This CDR3 region has 14 residues. CDR1 is SGHTA and CDR2 is FQGNSA in the germline V gene. The CDR3 region is CASSFPDGGYGYTF. Written as DNA, the CDR3 is TGTGCCAGCAGCTTTCCGGACGGAGGATATGGCTACACCTTC.

CDR3 DNA: TGTGCCAGCAGCCTTAGTAGCCGTTTCTCGCACGCAGGGGTTAGCTCTGGGGCCAACGTCCTGACTTTC. Its protein product is CASSLSSRFSHAGVSSGANVLTF. The chain uses TRBV9 and TRBJ2-6; perhaps TRBD1 as D (6 bases). The V gene's germline CDR1 is SGDLS and CDR2 YYNGEE. Trimming shortened V by 4 bases and J by 0 bases, and 32 bases separated the two germline ends. The CDR3 has 23 amino acids. Together with reference TRBV9 and TRBJ2-6, the CDR3 gives the full variable domain: DSGVTQTPKHLITATGQRVTLRCSPRSGDLSVYWYQQSLDQGLQFLIQYYNGEERAKGNILERFSAQQFPDLHSELNLSSLELGDSALYFCASSLSSRFSHAGVSSGANVLTFGAGSRLTVL.

The V and J genes are TRBV5-4 and TRBJ1-1, with 12 bases matching TRBD1. Germline values: CDR1 SGHNT, CDR2 YYREEE (reference sequence). The CDR3 loop spans 17 amino acids. V lost 0 bases to trimming and J lost 10 bases; unmatched junction nucleotides: 13. CDR3 residues: CASSLAGTGGPVTGAFF. The CDR3 DNA sequence: TGTGCCAGCAGCTTGGCCGGGACAGGGGGCCCTGTTACGGGAGCTTTCTTT. The entire variable domain, with the rest obtained from reference TRBV5-4 and TRBJ1-1, is as follows: ETGVTQSPTHLIKTRGQQVTLRCSSQSGHNTVSWYQQALGQGPQFIFQYYREEENGRGNFPPRFSGLQFPNYSSELNVNALELDDSALYLCASSLAGTGGPVTGAFFGQGTRLTVV.

This chain connects TRBV7-8 to TRBJ1-4; maybe TRBD1 (5 bases). Germline CDR1 SGHVS, CDR2 FQNEAQ. The CDR3 totals 14 residues. Trimming pared 5 bases from V and 8 bases from J, leaving 15 bases between. CDR3 residues: CASSDRTRREKLFF. In DNA form, the CDR3 reads TGTGCCAGCAGCGACCGGACACGCCGCGAAAAACTGTTTTTT.

This rearrangement joins TRBV7-9 to TRBJ1-2; 8 positions match TRBD1. The CDR3 spans 13 residues. The germline V gene has CDR1 SEHNR and CDR2 FQNEAQ (reference sequence). Trimming removed 5 bases from V and 6 bases from J; junction bases left unmatched: 5. The CDR3 DNA reads as TGTGCCAGCAGCCTACAGGGGGGAGATGGCTACACCTTC. Amino acids: CASSLQGGDGYTF. The full variable domain, rest sourced from reference TRBV7-9 and TRBJ1-2, is DTGVSQNPRHKITKRGQNVTFRCDPISEHNRLYWYRQTLGQGPEFLTYFQNEAQLEKSRLLSDRFSAERPKGSFSTLEIQRTEQGDSAMYLCASSLQGGDGYTFGSGTRLTVV.

This chain connects TRBV12-3 or TRBV12-4 to TRBJ1-2; D remains unclear. The CDR3 totals 13 residues. V gave up 3 bases and J gave up 6 bases, with 11 bases separating them. CDR3 DNA: TGTGCCAGCAGTTTTGGGCAGTTGGATGGCTACACCTTC. It encodes CASSFGQLDGYTF.

The chain couples TRBV19 to TRBJ2-1; perhaps TRBD1 as D (5 bases). The germline CDR1 and CDR2 sequences are LNHDA and SQIVND (reference sequence). V gave up 6 bases and J gave up 5 bases, with 20 bases separating them. This CDR3 contains 16 residues. The CDR3 reads CASRDPGTGAHNEQFF. CDR3 nucleotide sequence: TGTGCCAGTAGGGACCCCGGCACAGGCGCACACAATGAGCAGTTCTTC.

The CDR3 DNA is TGTGCCATAAGTAGGGAGGGTAGCACTGAAGCTTTCTTT. The encoded protein is CAISREGSTEAFF. The chain links TRBV10-3 to TRBJ1-1; unclear D gene. Germline CDR1 ENHRY, CDR2 SYGVKD. V shed 9 bases and J shed 4 bases, with 15 bases lying between them. CDR3 size: 13 residues.

The CDR3, as DNA: TGCGCCAGCAGCCAAGATCTTACCCGGGACAGGAGATACGGCTACACCTTC. As protein: CASSQDLTRDRRYGYTF. The rearrangement uses TRBV4-3 and TRBJ1-2; 8 bases align to TRBD1. The CDR3 contains 17 residues. Germline CDR1 is LGHNA and CDR2 is YSLEER. Trimming at V came to 0 bases and at J to 8 bases, leaving 14 bases not matched to a gene.

This clone was found a few times. This rearrangement joins TRBV5-1 to TRBJ1-2; D is possibly TRBD1 (5 bases). V was trimmed by 4 bases and J by 6 bases, leaving 16 bases between them. Germline V gene sequence: CDR1 SGHRS, CDR2 YFSETQ. The CDR3 loop spans 14 amino acids. The CDR3 coding sequence is TGCGCCAGCAGCCCCCGGACACTCACGGATGGCTACACCTTC. This translates into CASSPRTLTDGYTF.

The gene calls are TRBV30 and TRBJ2-5; 8 nucleotides line up with TRBD2. J was trimmed by 4 bases and V by 5 bases; bases with no gene match: 6. The V gene's germline CDR1 is GTSNPN and CDR2 SVGIG (reference sequence). CDR3 size: 13 residues. The CDR3 DNA reads as TGTGCCTGGGTTAGCGGGACCAGAGAGACCCAGTACTTC. Translation: CAWVSGTRETQYF. Based on the CDR3 plus reference TRBV30 and TRBJ2-5, the full variable domain is SQTIHQWPATLVQPVGSPLSLECTVEGTSNPNLYWYRQAAGRGLQLLFYSVGIGQISSEVPQNLSASRPQDRQFILSSKKLLLSDSGFYLCAWVSGTRETQYFGPGTRLLVL.

The J gene is TRBJ1-2, the V gene TRBV6-5; TRBD1 matches at 9 bases. The CDR3 is 15 amino acids. Germline assignment: CDR1 MNHEY and CDR2 SVGAGI. J gave up 7 bases and V 0 bases, and 6 bases lay outside the gene matches. CDR3 coding DNA: TGTGCCAGCAGTTACTCGACCGGGACAGGGACTGGCTACACCTTC. This codes for CASSYSTGTGTGYTF.

This chain links TRBV5-6 with TRBJ2-6; maybe TRBD1 (6 bases). This CDR3 has 15 amino acids. Germline CDR1 is SGHDT and CDR2 is YYEEEE. The germline V and J ends were trimmed by 4 bases and 3 bases, with 11 bases remaining between them. The CDR3 spells CASSQQGDGANVLTF. The DNA for the CDR3 is TGTGCCAGCAGCCAACAGGGAGATGGGGCCAACGTCCTGACTTTC.

The chain employs TRBV9 and TRBJ2-1; 8 bases align to TRBD2. After removal of 0 bases from V and 5 bases from J, the junction contained 10 bases not matched to a gene. CDR1 and CDR2 from the germline V gene are SGDLS and YYNGEE. The CDR3 runs to 17 residues. The CDR3 reads CASSVVLSGGLHNEQFF. CDR3 coding DNA: TGTGCCAGCAGCGTAGTTTTGAGCGGGGGTCTCCACAATGAGCAGTTCTTC. Full variable domain (missing parts from reference TRBV9 and TRBJ2-1): DSGVTQTPKHLITATGQRVTLRCSPRSGDLSVYWYQQSLDQGLQFLIQYYNGEERAKGNILERFSAQQFPDLHSELNLSSLELGDSALYFCASSVVLSGGLHNEQFFGPGTRLTVL.

V is TRBV7-9 and J is TRBJ2-3; 14 bases are shared with TRBD2. Losses at the gene ends were 5 bases for V and 2 bases for J; bases not matched to a gene: 3. The CDR3 has 16 amino acids. Looked up from germline, CDR1 is SEHNR and CDR2 is FQNEAQ (reference sequence). In DNA form, the CDR3 reads TGTGCCAGCAGCCCGGGACTAGCGGGGGACACAGATACGCAGTATTTT. Protein product: CASSPGLAGDTDTQYF.

V gene TRBV19 combines with J gene TRBJ1-1, with 8 bases lining up with TRBD1. The CDR3 contains 18 residues. Germline V gene data show CDR1 as LNHDA and CDR2 as SQIVND (reference sequence). The junction had 21 bases not matched to a gene; V was cut back by 9 bases and J by 3 bases. The CDR3 protein is CASQRNRTGRRWYTEAFF. CDR3 coding DNA: TGTGCCAGCCAGAGAAATCGGACAGGGCGTAGGTGGTACACTGAAGCTTTCTTT.

The chain has TRBV4-3 and TRBJ2-1; maybe TRBD2 (5 bases). V lost 4 bases to trimming and J lost 2 bases, with 18 bases between them. This CDR3 comprises 17 residues. Germline lookup yields CDR1 LGHNA and CDR2 YSLEER. The CDR3 loop reads CASSPSRSHGAYNEQFF. The CDR3, as DNA: TGCGCCAGCAGCCCTTCCAGATCCCACGGGGCCTACAATGAGCAGTTCTTC.

The V and J genes are TRBV29-1 and TRBJ2-1; 9 nucleotides line up with TRBD1. Germline loops: CDR1 SQVTM, CDR2 ANQGSEA. The CDR3 is made up of 15 amino acids. Trimming took 7 bases from V and 9 from J; bases not matched to a gene: 16. This CDR3 is CSGGIQGDREVEQFF. The CDR3 bases are TGCAGCGGGGGAATCCAGGGGGACAGGGAGGTTGAGCAGTTCTTC.

The V call is TRBV15, the J call TRBJ2-1, with D possibly TRBD2 on 5 matching bases. This CDR3 has 18 residues. V shed 0 bases and J shed 0 bases, with 15 bases lying between them. Germline V gene lookup returns CDR1 LNHNV and CDR2 YYDKDF (reference sequence). Here the CDR3 reads CATSRDLGRVGSYNEQFF. CDR3 nucleotide sequence: TGTGCCACCAGCAGAGATCTCGGGCGGGTTGGCTCCTACAATGAGCAGTTCTTC.

V is TRBV2 and J is TRBJ2-7, with D tentatively TRBD2 (5 bases). Germline loops: CDR1 SNHLY, CDR2 FYNNEI. The V end lost 7 bases, the J end lost 6 bases, and 13 bases lay between the germline ends. The CDR3 sequence is 12 residues long. The CDR3 coding sequence is TGTGCCAGCACCCCTATGAGGGTCGAGCAGTACTTC. Translation gives CASTPMRVEQYF.

The chain combines TRBV6-5 with TRBJ1-3; TRBD1 agrees at 8 bases. V trimming: 6 bases; J trimming: 4 bases; junction bases outside the gene matches: 8. In germline, CDR1 is MNHEY, CDR2 SVGAGI. The CDR3 is 15 amino acids. CDR3 bases: TGTGCCAGCAGCCCGAGGACAGGGCCCGGAAACACCATATATTTT. It yields the protein CASSPRTGPGNTIYF.